This TCR beta chain was documented in a study of blood T cell repertoires in COVID-19. Study background: T cells, B-cell-depleted T cells, or PBMCs provided the cDNA or gDNA that served as material.

Sequencing used immunoSEQ multiplex PCR; TCRdb keeps in-frame clones, though not all of them. The sample consists of over 350,000 clones, 75% to 90% of them appearing once. From germline, CDR1 is ENHRY and CDR2 SYGVKD. The CDR3 contains 13 residues. The ends were cut back, 3 bases at V and 7 bases at J, with 12 bases in the middle. The sample was peripheral blood. This clonotype was obtained from a woman in her twenties or thirties with active or convalescent COVID-19. This chain links TRBV10-3 with TRBJ1-2; D is undetermined. CDR3 region: CAISDAQVFGYTF. In DNA form, the CDR3 reads TGTGCCATCAGTGACGCGCAGGTGTTTGGCTACACCTTC.